This TCR beta chain was documented in a study of cytomegalovirus exposure and HLA in healthy donors. Study results and limitations: Fewer N-insertions than the approximately 610-donor mean were reportedly shown by an Asian-associated ancestry cluster in a later analysis. In vitro assays verified that a few CMV-associated chains recognized CMV antigens specifically. A missense DCLRE1C variant was associated with V- and J-gene trimming of TCR beta chains in a later analysis, and an independent cohort replicated the association.

Vbeta (60) and Jbeta (13) primers were used in the PCR. Only in-frame clones appear in the TCRdb table, and some are missing; sequencing was by immunoSEQ multiplex PCR. The sample has just over 95,000 clones, roughly four fifths seen once; the top ten hold 7% to 10%. Germline V gives CDR1 SGHVS, CDR2 FQNEAQ. V was cut by 6 bases and J by 2 bases, with 20 bases left in between. CDR3 length: 16 amino acids. This clone was seen only once. Antigen: not known. The sequencing input was PBMCs. The sequence derives from a human donor in good health. The chain couples TRBV7-8 to TRBJ2-7; tentative D call: TRBD2 (6 bases). DNA of the CDR3: TGTGCCAGCAGTGGGACTTCCCGGGATTCGACCTACGAGCAGTACTTC. Its translation: CASSGTSRDSTYEQYF.